The 22 T cell receptor beta chains reported below all come from one sample, sequenced in a study of T cell changes during pregnancy in multiple sclerosis. TCRdb's copy holds only in-frame clones and misses some; the assay was immunoSEQ multiplex PCR. The table includes fewer than 40,000 clones, around 90% detected once. Sequenced here: CD4+ T cells from peripheral blood mononuclear cells, sampled in the third trimester of pregnancy. Receptor source: a female donor with multiple sclerosis, enrolled in a pregnancy study.

This clone has a single count. The chain joins TRBV2 to TRBJ2-1; 10 nucleotides match TRBD1. CDR3 length: 15 residues. Per the germline V gene, CDR1 is SNHLY and CDR2 is FYNNEI. The ends lost 5 bases at V and 7 bases at J; junction bases unmatched: 8. As DNA, the CDR3 is TGTGCCAGCAGTAAAACGGGACAGGGGAAGAATGAGCAGTTCTTC. Residues: CASSKTGQGKNEQFF.

The V call is TRBV19, the J call TRBJ2-7, with a weak D call TRBD1 (6 bases). This CDR3 is built from 15 residues. Germline CDR1 and CDR2: LNHDA and SQIVND (reference sequence). The germline V and J ends were trimmed by 6 bases and 3 bases, with 18 bases remaining between them. The CDR3 loop reads CASSTDRTLNYEQYF. The CDR3 DNA reads TGTGCCAGTAGCACCGACAGGACCCTAAACTACGAGCAGTACTTC.

This chain uses TRBV5-1 with TRBJ2-1, with D possibly being TRBD2 (5 bases). CDR3 size: 15 residues. Between the trimmed V and J ends, which lost 3 bases and 9 bases, there was a span of 19 bases. From germline, CDR1 is SGHRS and CDR2 YFSETQ. This chain's CDR3 is CASSSTLTSTGEQFF. The CDR3 DNA is TGCGCCAGCAGCTCTACCCTCACTAGTACCGGTGAGCAGTTCTTC.

The chain links TRBV10-3 to TRBJ2-2; no definite D call. The CDR3 loop spans 14 amino acids. V was shortened by 0 bases and J by 5 bases, with 7 bases between the two germline ends. Germline lookup yields CDR1 ENHRY and CDR2 SYGVKD. In DNA form, the CDR3 reads TGTGCCATCAGTGAGTCCCAGTCTACCGGGGAGCTGTTTTTT. This gives the protein CAISESQSTGELFF.

The chain couples TRBV15 to TRBJ2-3; D is possibly TRBD1 (7 bases). The germline V and J ends were trimmed by 8 bases and 6 bases, with 15 bases remaining between them. The V gene's germline CDR1 is LNHNV and CDR2 YYDKDF (reference sequence). The CDR3 is 13 amino acids. CDR3 DNA: TGTGCCACCCCCCTGACAGGGAGGGATACGCAGTATTTT. The encoded protein is CATPLTGRDTQYF.

The chain recombines TRBV6-1 with TRBJ2-1, with TRBD2 matching over 7 bases. Germline CDR1 MNHNS, CDR2 SASEGT. After removal of 8 bases from V and 6 bases from J, the junction contained 13 bases not matched to a gene. This CDR3 is 15 amino acids long. CDR3 protein: CASLPGDSGLNEQFF. Written as DNA, the CDR3 is TGTGCCAGCCTACCTGGGGATAGCGGGCTCAATGAGCAGTTCTTC.

The chain has TRBV19 and TRBJ2-1, with TRBD1 matching 11 bases. Germline lookup yields CDR1 LNHDA and CDR2 SQIVND (reference sequence). The V gene end was trimmed by 3 bases and the J gene end by 8 bases; junction bases not matched to a gene: 12. The CDR3 consists of 17 residues. Here the CDR3 DNA reads TGTGCCAGTAGTATCCTTAGCTCCGGGACAGGGGGTCATGAGCAGTTCTTC. Translation gives CASSILSSGTGGHEQFF.

V is TRBV27 and J is TRBJ1-5, with a weak D call TRBD1 (6 bases). The CDR3 has 15 residues. CDR1 and CDR2 from the germline V gene are MNHEY and SMNVEV (reference sequence). Deletions cut 4 bases from V and 2 bases from J, with 12 bases between. Here the CDR3 reads CASSSRTAGNQPQHF. As DNA, the CDR3 is TGTGCCAGCAGTTCGCGGACAGCTGGCAATCAGCCCCAGCATTTT.

The chain uses TRBV10-3 and TRBJ2-5; 8 nucleotides match TRBD2. Germline CDR1 reads ENHRY; CDR2 reads SYGVKD. The CDR3 runs to 14 residues. The V segment lost 4 bases and the J segment 6 bases; nucleotides outside the gene matches: 7. Here the CDR3 reads CAISGGTSRQTQYF. The CDR3 DNA reads TGTGCCATCAGTGGGGGGACTAGTAGACAGACCCAGTACTTC.

The J gene is TRBJ1-4, the V gene TRBV4-3, with D unclear. Trimming took off 4 bases at V and 4 bases at J, with 13 bases between the two ends. Germline CDR1 LGHNA, CDR2 YSLEER. The CDR3 contains 15 residues. CDR3: CASSLDLQNNEKLFF. The DNA of the CDR3 is TGCGCCAGCAGCCTTGATTTACAGAATAATGAAAAACTGTTTTTT.

The chain links TRBV12-1 to TRBJ2-7; TRBD2 is the table's D call, not checked against the DNA. TRBV12-1 constitutes a pseudogene. CDR3 length equals 16 residues. The CDR3, as DNA: TGTGCCAGCACCCCCTCGCGGGAGTACCCACTGGGAGAGCAGTACTTC. It encodes CASTPSREYPLGEQYF.

This rearrangement joins TRBV6-6 to TRBJ2-2; tentatively, D is TRBD1 (6 bases). The CDR3 has 15 residues. Germline V CDR1 and CDR2: MNHNY, SVGAGI (reference sequence). V gave up 8 bases and J gave up 6 bases, with 19 bases separating them. CDR3 sequence (DNA): TGTGCCAGCGCCTTCGGACAGACGGGCGCCGGGGAGCTGTTTTTT. Its protein product is CASAFGQTGAGELFF.

The chain uses TRBV12-5 and TRBJ1-4; D possibly corresponds to TRBD1 (5 bases). Per the germline V gene, CDR1 is LGHNT and CDR2 is FRNRAP. V lost 5 bases, J lost 8 bases, and 18 bases lay in between. This CDR3 region has 15 residues. The CDR3 here is CASGPTAWKSEKLFF. In DNA form, the CDR3 reads TGTGCTAGTGGTCCGACAGCGTGGAAGAGCGAAAAACTGTTTTTT.

The chain recombines TRBV5-4 with TRBJ1-2; D is unclear. CDR1 is SGHNT and CDR2 is YYREEE in the germline V gene (reference sequence). There are 14 residues in the CDR3. V lost 1 base, J lost 3 bases, and 10 bases lay in between. The DNA of the CDR3 is TGTGCCAGCAGCTTGCGAGCCGCGGACTATGGCTACACCTTC. This sequence encodes CASSLRAADYGYTF.

This clone showed up just once. The gene calls are TRBV9 and TRBJ2-5, with D possibly TRBD2 on 6 matching bases. The CDR3 extends over 14 amino acids. V lost 1 base and J lost 5, with 12 bases in between. The germline V gene has CDR1 SGDLS and CDR2 YYNGEE. The CDR3 region is CASSVTSIRETQYF. In nucleotides, the CDR3 is TGTGCCAGCAGCGTAACTAGCATCAGGGAGACCCAGTACTTC.

The chain links TRBV30 to TRBJ2-5, with D perhaps matching TRBD2 (6 bases). The J call is in doubt because the DNA end fits TRBJ2-7 better. Germline CDR1 reads GTSNPN; CDR2 reads SVGIG (reference sequence). This CDR3 is 11 amino acids long. As DNA, the CDR3 is TGTGCCGGTACTAGCATCAACGAGCAGTACTTC. Translating it yields CAGTSINEQYF.

The chain carries TRBV5-1 and TRBJ2-7, with 10 positions matching TRBD2. This CDR3 is 18 amino acids long. Germline lookup yields CDR1 SGHRS and CDR2 YFSETQ. With V trimmed by 0 bases and J by 4 bases, 13 bases remained unmatched. CDR3 sequence (DNA): TGCGCCAGCAGCTTGGCACTAGCGGGAAAACGATCGGGGTACGAGCAGTACTTC. Protein sequence: CASSLALAGKRSGYEQYF.

V usage is TRBV11-3 and J usage is TRBJ2-3; 11 bases match TRBD2. CDR1 and CDR2 (germline): SGHNT, YENEEA. J was trimmed by 3 bases and V by 5 bases; bases with no gene match: 7. The CDR3 has 16 amino acids. The CDR3 loop reads CASSRSGRAGTDTQYF. The CDR3 DNA follows: TGTGCCAGCAGCCGTAGCGGGAGGGCCGGAACAGATACGCAGTATTTT.

J is TRBJ1-1 and V is TRBV5-1; tentative D call: TRBD1 (6 bases). CDR1 and CDR2 (germline): SGHRS, YFSETQ. V was shortened by 0 bases and J by 5 bases, with 23 bases between the two germline ends. The length of the CDR3 is 18 residues. The CDR3 is CASSLVSLAGAGGTEAFF. The CDR3, as DNA: TGCGCCAGCAGCTTGGTGTCTTTGGCGGGGGCGGGGGGAACTGAAGCTTTCTTT.

CDR3 DNA: TGTGCCAGCACTAAAGGGACAGTGACCAACTATGGCTACACCTTC. Its protein is CASTKGTVTNYGYTF. The chain employs TRBV6-5 and TRBJ1-2, with 7 bases that match TRBD1. V dropped 7 bases and J dropped 2; count of bases not matched to a gene: 10. The CDR3 length is 15 residues. In germline, CDR1 is MNHEY, CDR2 SVGAGI.

The chain has TRBV6-1 and TRBJ1-5; D possibly corresponds to TRBD1 (6 bases). V dropped 7 bases and J dropped 7 bases, with 17 bases sitting between them. The CDR3 contains 14 residues. CDR1 and CDR2 from the germline V gene are MNHNS and SASEGT. Written as DNA, the CDR3 is TGTGCCAGCACCCGGGGGGGGGCTGGGCAGCCCCAGCATTTT. As protein: CASTRGGAGQPQHF.

The rearrangement links TRBV10-1 to TRBJ1-3; no firm D call. This CDR3 comprises 13 residues. V dropped 4 bases and J dropped 0 bases, with 4 bases sitting between them. Looked up from germline, CDR1 is WNHNN and CDR2 is SYGVQD (reference sequence). CDR3 coding DNA: TGCGCCAGCAGTGTCAACTCTGGAAACACCATATATTTT. It translates to CASSVNSGNTIYF.